The table lists the clone carrying this T cell receptor (beta chain) with many counts. Its antigen is as yet unknown. This entry is derived from a study of T-cell reconstitution after alpha-beta-depleted transplantation in children. Unique molecular identifiers were used to barcode this TCRbeta library. TCRdb re-called the PCR reads through MiXCR, storing one row per CDR3 protein. This table holds 300,000 to 400,000 distinct CDR3 sequences, around 16% found once. Germline V gene sequence: CDR1 SGHRS, CDR2 YFSETQ. J lost 4 bases, V lost 0 bases, and 6 bases had no gene match. The CDR3 has 15 amino acids. General study points: At around two months after transplant, the alpha-beta T cells were reportedly derived from several hundred expanded clones that came from non-depleted graft cells. One year post-transplant, T-cell counts and diversity were largely derived from T cells produced anew.

The sample in question was PBMCs, mostly from graft donor cells, obtained 360 days after TCRalphabeta/CD19-depleted stem cell transplant. The chain carries TRBV5-1 and TRBJ1-1, with TRBD1 matching over 7 bases. This sequence originates from a male patient between 2 and 15 years old who had a stem cell transplant for acute lymphoblastic leukemia, so the T cells may come from the graft donor. The CDR3: CASSLVGRGATEAFF. The CDR3 nucleotides read TGCGCCAGCAGCTTGGTTGGCAGGGGGGCCACTGAAGCTTTCTTT.